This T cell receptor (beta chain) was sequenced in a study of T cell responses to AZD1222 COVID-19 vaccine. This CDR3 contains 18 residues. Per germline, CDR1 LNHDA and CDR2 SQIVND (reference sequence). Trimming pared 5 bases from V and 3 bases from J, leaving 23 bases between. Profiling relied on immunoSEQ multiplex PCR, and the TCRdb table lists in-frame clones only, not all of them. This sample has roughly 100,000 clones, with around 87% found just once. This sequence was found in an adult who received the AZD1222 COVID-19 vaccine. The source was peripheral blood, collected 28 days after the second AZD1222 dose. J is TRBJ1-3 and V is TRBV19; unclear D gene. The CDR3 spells CASSPTGAGSIGGNTIYF. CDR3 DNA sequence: TGTGCCAGTAGTCCCACCGGAGCAGGCTCGATAGGTGGAAACACCATATATTTT. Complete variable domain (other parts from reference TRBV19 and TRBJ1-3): DGGITQSPKYLFRKEGQNVTLSCEQNLNHDAMYWYRQDPGQGLRLIYYSQIVNDFQKGDIAEGYSVSREKKESFPLTVTSAQKNPTAFYLCASSPTGAGSIGGNTIYFGEGSWLTVV.